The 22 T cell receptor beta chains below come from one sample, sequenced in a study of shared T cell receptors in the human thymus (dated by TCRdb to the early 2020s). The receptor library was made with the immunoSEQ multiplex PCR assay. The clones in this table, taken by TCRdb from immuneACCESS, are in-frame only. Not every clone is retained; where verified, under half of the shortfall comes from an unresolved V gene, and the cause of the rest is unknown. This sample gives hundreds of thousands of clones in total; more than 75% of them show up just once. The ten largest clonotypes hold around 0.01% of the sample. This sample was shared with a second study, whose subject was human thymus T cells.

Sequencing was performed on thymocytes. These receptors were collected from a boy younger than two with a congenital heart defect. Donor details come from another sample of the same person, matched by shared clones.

CDR3 sequence (DNA): TGTGCCAGCAGTCCCGGGACAGGGGGCGCGGAGCAGTACTTC. Translation: CASSPGTGGAEQYF. J is TRBJ2-7 and V is TRBV6-1; TRBD1 aligns across 12 bases. This CDR3 contains 14 residues. Germline V gene lookup returns CDR1 MNHNS and CDR2 SASEGT. V trimming: 5 bases; J trimming: 7 bases; junction bases outside the gene matches: 6.

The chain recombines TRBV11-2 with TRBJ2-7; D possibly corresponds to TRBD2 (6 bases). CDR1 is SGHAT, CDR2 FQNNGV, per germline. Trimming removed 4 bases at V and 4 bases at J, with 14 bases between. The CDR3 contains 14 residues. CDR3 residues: CASSYGGERYEQYF. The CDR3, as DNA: TGTGCCAGCAGCTACGGGGGAGAAAGGTACGAGCAGTACTTC.

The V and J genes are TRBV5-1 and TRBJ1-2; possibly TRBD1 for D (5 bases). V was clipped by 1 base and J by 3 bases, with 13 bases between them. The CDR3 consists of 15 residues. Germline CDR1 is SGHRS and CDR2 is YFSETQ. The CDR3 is CASSLMHGGDYGYTF. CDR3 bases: TGCGCCAGCAGCTTGATGCACGGAGGGGACTATGGCTACACCTTC.

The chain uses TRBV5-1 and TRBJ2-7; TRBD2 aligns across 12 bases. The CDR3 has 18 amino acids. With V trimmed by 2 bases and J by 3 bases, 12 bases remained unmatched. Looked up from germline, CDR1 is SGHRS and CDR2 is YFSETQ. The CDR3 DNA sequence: TGCGCCAGCAGCTTCCTGCCTAGCGGGAGGGGCGCCAACTACGAGCAGTACTTC. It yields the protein CASSFLPSGRGANYEQYF.

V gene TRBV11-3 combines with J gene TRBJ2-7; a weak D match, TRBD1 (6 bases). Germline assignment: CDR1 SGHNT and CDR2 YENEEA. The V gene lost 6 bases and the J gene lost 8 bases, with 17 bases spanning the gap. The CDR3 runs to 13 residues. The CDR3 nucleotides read TGTGCCAGCAGTTCCAGGGGCAGGGTAAAGCAGTACTTC. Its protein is CASSSRGRVKQYF.

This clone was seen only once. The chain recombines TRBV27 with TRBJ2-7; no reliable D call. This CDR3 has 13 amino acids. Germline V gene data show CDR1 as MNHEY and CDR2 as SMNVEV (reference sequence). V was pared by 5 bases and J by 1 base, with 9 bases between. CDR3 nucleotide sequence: TGTGCCAGCAGTGAGGTGGGTTCCTACGAGCAGTACTTC. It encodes CASSEVGSYEQYF.

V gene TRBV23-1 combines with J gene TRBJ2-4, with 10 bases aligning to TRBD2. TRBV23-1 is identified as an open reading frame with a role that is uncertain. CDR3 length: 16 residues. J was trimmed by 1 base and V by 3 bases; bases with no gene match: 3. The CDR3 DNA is TGCGCCAGCAGTCACCTAGCGGGAGCGGCCAAAAACATTCAGTACTTC. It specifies CASSHLAGAAKNIQYF.

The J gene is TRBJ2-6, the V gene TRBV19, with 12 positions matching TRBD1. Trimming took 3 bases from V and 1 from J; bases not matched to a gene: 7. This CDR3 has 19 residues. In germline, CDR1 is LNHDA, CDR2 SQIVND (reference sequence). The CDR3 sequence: CASSIGTGGANSGANVLTF. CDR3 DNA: TGTGCCAGTAGTATCGGGACAGGGGGCGCAAATTCTGGGGCCAACGTCCTGACTTTC. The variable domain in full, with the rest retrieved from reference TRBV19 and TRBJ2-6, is DGGITQSPKYLFRKEGQNVTLSCEQNLNHDAMYWYRQDPGQGLRLIYYSQIVNDFQKGDIAEGYSVSREKKESFPLTVTSAQKNPTAFYLCASSIGTGGANSGANVLTFGAGSRLTVL.

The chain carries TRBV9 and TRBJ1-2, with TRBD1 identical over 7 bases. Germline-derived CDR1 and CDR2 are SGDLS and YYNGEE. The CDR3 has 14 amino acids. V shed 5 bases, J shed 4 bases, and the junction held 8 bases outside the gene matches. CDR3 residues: CASREQGWTYGYTF. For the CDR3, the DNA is TGTGCCAGCAGGGAACAGGGGTGGACCTATGGCTACACCTTC.

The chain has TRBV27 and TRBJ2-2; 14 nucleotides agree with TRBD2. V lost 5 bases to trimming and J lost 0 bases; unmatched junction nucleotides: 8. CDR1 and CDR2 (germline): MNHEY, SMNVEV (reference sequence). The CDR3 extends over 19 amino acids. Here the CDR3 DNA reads TGTGCCAGCAGTCAACCTACGGGACTAGCGGGGGCGAACACCGGGGAGCTGTTTTTT. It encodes CASSQPTGLAGANTGELFF.

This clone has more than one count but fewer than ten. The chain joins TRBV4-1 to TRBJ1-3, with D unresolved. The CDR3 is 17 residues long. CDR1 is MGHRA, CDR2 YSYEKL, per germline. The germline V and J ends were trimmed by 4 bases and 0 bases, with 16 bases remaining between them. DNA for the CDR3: TGCGCCAGCAGCCCCCGGCAGGACTCGAGCTCTGGAAACACCATATATTTT. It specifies CASSPRQDSSSGNTIYF.

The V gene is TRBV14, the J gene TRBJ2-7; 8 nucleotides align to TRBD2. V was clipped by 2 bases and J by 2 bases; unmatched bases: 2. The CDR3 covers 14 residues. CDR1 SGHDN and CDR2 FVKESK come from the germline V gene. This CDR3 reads CASSQRGGAYEQYF. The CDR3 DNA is TGTGCCAGCAGCCAACGGGGGGGGGCCTACGAGCAGTACTTC.

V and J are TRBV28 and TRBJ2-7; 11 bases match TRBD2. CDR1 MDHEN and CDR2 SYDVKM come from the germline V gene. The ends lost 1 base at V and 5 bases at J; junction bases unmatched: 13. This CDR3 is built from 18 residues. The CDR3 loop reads CASSLYPPGSGRANEQYF. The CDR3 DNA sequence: TGTGCCAGCAGTTTATATCCCCCCGGTAGCGGGAGGGCCAACGAGCAGTACTTC. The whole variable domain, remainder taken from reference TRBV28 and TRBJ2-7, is DVKVTQSSRYLVKRTGEKVFLECVQDMDHENMFWYRQDPGLGLRLIYFSYDVKMKEKGDIPEGYSVSREKKERFSLILESASTNQTSMYLCASSLYPPGSGRANEQYFGPGTRLTVT.

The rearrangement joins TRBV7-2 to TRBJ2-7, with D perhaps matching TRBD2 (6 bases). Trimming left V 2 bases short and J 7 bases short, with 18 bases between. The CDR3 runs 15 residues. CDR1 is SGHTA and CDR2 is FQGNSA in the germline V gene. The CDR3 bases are TGTGCCAGCAGCTTAATTCGGCGGGAAAGGGGTGAGCAGTACTTC. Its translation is CASSLIRRERGEQYF.

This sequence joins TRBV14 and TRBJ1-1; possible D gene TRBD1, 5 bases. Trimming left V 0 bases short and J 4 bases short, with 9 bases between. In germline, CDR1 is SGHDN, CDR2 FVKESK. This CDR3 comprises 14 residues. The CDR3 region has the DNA TGTGCCAGCAGCCAAGACCGCAGGGTCACTGAAGCTTTCTTT. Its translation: CASSQDRRVTEAFF.

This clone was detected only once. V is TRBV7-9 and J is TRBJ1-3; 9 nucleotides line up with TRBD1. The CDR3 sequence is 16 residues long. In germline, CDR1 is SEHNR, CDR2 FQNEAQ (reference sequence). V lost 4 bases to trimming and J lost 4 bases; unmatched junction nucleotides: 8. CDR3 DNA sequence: TGTGCCAGCAGCTCCCACAGGGGGCGAAAGGGAAACACCATATATTTT. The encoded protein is CASSSHRGRKGNTIYF. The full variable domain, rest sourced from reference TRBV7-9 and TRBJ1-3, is DTGVSQNPRHKITKRGQNVTFRCDPISEHNRLYWYRQTLGQGPEFLTYFQNEAQLEKSRLLSDRFSAERPKGSFSTLEIQRTEQGDSAMYLCASSSHRGRKGNTIYFGEGSWLTVV.

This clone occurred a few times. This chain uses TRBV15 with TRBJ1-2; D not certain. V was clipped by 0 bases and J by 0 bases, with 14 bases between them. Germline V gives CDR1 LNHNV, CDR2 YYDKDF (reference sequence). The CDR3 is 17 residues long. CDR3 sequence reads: CATSRDFRGRANYGYTF. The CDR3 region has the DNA TGTGCCACCAGCAGAGATTTTAGAGGCAGAGCTAACTATGGCTACACCTTC.

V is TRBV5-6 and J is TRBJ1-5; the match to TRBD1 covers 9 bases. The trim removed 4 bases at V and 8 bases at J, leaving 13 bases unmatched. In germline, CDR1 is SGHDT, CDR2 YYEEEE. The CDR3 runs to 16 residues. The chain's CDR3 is CASSLWGDRAGKPQHF. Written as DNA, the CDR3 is TGTGCCAGCAGCCTCTGGGGGGACAGGGCGGGTAAGCCCCAGCATTTT.

The CDR3 coding sequence is TGTGCCATCAGTGAGGACAGGACAGGGGGCGGGAGGTCCATTCGGTACGAGCAGTACTTC. It codes for CAISEDRTGGGRSIRYEQYF. The V and J genes are TRBV10-3 and TRBJ2-7; TRBD1 matches 11 bases. J was trimmed by 4 bases and V by 2 bases; bases with no gene match: 19. CDR1 and CDR2 from the germline V gene are ENHRY and SYGVKD. The CDR3 has 20 amino acids.

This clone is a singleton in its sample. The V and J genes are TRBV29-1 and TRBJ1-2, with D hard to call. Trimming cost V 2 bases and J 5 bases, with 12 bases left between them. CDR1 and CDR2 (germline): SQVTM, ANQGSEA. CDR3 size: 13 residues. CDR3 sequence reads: CSVEIPGFYGYTF. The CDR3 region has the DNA TGCAGCGTTGAAATACCGGGTTTTTATGGCTACACCTTC.

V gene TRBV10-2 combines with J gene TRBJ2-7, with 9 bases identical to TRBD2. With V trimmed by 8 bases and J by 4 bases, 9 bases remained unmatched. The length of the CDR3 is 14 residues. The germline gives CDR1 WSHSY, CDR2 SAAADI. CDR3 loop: CASSPGREGYEQYF. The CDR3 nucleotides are TGCGCCAGCTCCCCGGGGCGGGAGGGGTACGAGCAGTACTTC.

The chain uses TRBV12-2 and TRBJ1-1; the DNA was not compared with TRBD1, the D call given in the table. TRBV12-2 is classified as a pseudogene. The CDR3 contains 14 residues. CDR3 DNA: TGTGCAAGTCGCTTAGACAGGGACCCCACTGAAGCTTTCTTT. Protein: CASRLDRDPTEAFF.